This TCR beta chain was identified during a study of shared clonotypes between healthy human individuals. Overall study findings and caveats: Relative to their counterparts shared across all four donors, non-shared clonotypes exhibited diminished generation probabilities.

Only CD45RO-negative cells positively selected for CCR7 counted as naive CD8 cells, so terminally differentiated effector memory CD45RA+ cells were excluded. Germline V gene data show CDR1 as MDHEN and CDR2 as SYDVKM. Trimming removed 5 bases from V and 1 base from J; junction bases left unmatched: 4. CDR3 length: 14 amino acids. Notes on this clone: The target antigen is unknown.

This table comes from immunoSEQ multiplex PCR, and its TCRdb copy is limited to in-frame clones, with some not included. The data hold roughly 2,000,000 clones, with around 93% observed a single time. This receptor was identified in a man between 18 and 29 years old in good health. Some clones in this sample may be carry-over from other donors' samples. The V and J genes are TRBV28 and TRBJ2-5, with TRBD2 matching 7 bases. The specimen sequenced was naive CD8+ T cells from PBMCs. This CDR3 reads CASSLSGSQETQYF. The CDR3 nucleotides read TGTGCCAGCAGTCTTAGCGGGTCCCAAGAGACCCAGTACTTC.